Given below is one T cell receptor (beta chain) in context. The CDR3 totals 13 residues. Germline CDR1 SGHNT, CDR2 YYREEE (reference sequence). The V and J ends lost 0 bases and 0 bases respectively, with 4 bases between them. The sample originates from a study of technical replicates of blood from several donors. Here immunoSEQ multiplex PCR was the method, and the copy in TCRdb shows in-frame clones only, minus some. The table lists over 80,000 clones, approximately 96% of them singletons, with about 0.36% in the top ten. This receptor was identified in a human donor in good health. This chain uses TRBV5-4 with TRBJ2-7; D unresolved. Sequencing was performed on T cells isolated from PBMCs. The CDR3 sequence: CASSLAHSYEQYF. The CDR3 coding sequence is TGTGCCAGCAGCTTGGCACACTCCTACGAGCAGTACTTC.